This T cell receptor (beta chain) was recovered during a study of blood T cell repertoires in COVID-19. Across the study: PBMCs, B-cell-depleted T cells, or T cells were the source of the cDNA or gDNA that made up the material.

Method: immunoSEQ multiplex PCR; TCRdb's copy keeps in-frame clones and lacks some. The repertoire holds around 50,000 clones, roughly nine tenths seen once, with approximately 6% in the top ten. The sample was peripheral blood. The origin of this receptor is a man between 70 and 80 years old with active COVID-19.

CDR3 nucleotide sequence: TGTGCCAGCAGCGTAGCTGGGACAGGGCAAACCGGGGAGCTGTTTTTT. Residues: CASSVAGTGQTGELFF. The chain couples TRBV9 to TRBJ2-2, with 9 bases fitting TRBD1. This CDR3 has 16 residues. With 0 bases clipped from V and 5 bases from J, the junction kept 5 bases outside the gene matches. From germline, CDR1 is SGDLS and CDR2 YYNGEE.